The 6 T cell receptor beta chains listed next were all sequenced from one sample in a study of cytomegalovirus exposure and HLA in healthy donors. The study ran its PCR with 60 Vbeta and 13 Jbeta primers. Method: immunoSEQ multiplex PCR; TCRdb's copy keeps in-frame clones and lacks some. Of approximately 130,000 clones listed, around 75% were seen once; the top ten hold more than 7.5%. Sequencing used PBMCs. All receptors come from a woman aged 45-59 years in good health and CMV-seropositive.

This sequence joins TRBV11-3 and TRBJ2-7; 8 bases are a match to TRBD1. The ends lost 5 bases at V and 6 bases at J; junction bases unmatched: 9. The CDR3 consists of 14 residues. Germline V gives CDR1 SGHNT, CDR2 YENEEA. In nucleotides, the CDR3 is TGTGCCAGCAGCCCAGACAGGGGTGACGCCGAGCAGTACTTC. Amino acid sequence: CASSPDRGDAEQYF.

This clone was seen only a few times. The chain is built from TRBV19 and TRBJ1-2; D gene unclear. CDR3 size: 15 residues. CDR1 and CDR2 from the germline V gene are LNHDA and SQIVND (reference sequence). The germline V and J ends were trimmed by 5 bases and 4 bases, with 17 bases remaining between them. The CDR3 DNA reads TGTGCCAGTAGTGGAACGACGGCCTCAGGCTATGGCTACACCTTC. Translated: CASSGTTASGYGYTF.

This chain connects TRBV5-1 to TRBJ2-1; TRBD2 matches at 10 bases. J gave up 8 bases and V 4 bases, and 15 bases lay outside the gene matches. This CDR3 comprises 17 residues. The germline V gene encodes CDR1 SGHRS and CDR2 YFSETQ. CDR3 amino acids: CASSPGVLAGNRDEQFF. CDR3 nucleotides: TGCGCCAGCAGCCCGGGGGTACTAGCGGGGAACAGGGATGAGCAGTTCTTC.

The chain recombines TRBV5-1 with TRBJ2-5, with 7 bases that match TRBD1. The CDR3 covers 14 residues. V shed 3 bases and J 3 bases; nucleotides not matched to a gene: 5. Per the germline V gene, CDR1 is SGHRS and CDR2 is YFSETQ. The CDR3 bases are TGCGCCAGCAGCTCGGAAGACAGGGAAGAGACCCAGTACTTC. Translating gives CASSSEDREETQYF.

With respect to this clone: One end of the junction fails to match germline, which may point to a read error. This chain uses TRBV27 with TRBJ2-7, with D possibly matching TRBD2 (5 bases). This CDR3 has 14 amino acids. Germline V gene data show CDR1 as MNHEY and CDR2 as SMNVEV (reference sequence). CDR3 in amino acids: CASPSGPPHYEQYF. The DNA of the CDR3 is TGCGCCAGTCCCAGCGGCCCACCACACTACGAGCAGTACTTC.

The count of this clone is one. This chain links TRBV7-9 with TRBJ2-1; TRBD2 matches at 9 bases. The V gene end was trimmed by 1 base and the J gene end by 4 bases; junction bases not matched to a gene: 2. The CDR3 is 15 residues long. Germline V lookup: CDR1 SEHNR, CDR2 FQNEAQ (reference sequence). The CDR3 spells CASSLGLAEYNEQFF. CDR3 sequence (DNA): TGTGCCAGCAGCTTAGGACTAGCGGAGTACAATGAGCAGTTCTTC.